This T cell receptor (beta chain) was documented in a study of T cells in Graves' hyperthyroidism and ophthalmopathy. The CDR3 extends over 13 amino acids. Researchers defined stable Graves' hyperthyroidism as no ophthalmopathy progression within 18 months. This clonotype was detected only a few times. At one end, the junction sequence differs from germline, possibly due to a read error. Using RNA transcripts as the source, TCR beta CDR3 regions were amplified. The HTBI primer set served for first-round RT-PCR of the TCR CDR3. From the multiplex PCR reads, TCRdb called clonotypes with MiXCR, one entry per CDR3 protein. The data contain some 620,000 distinct CDR3 sequences, around 16% of them singletons.

The gene calls are TRBV12-3 or TRBV12-4 and TRBJ1-2; TRBD1 agrees at 7 bases. What was sequenced was blood. The clonotype comes from a woman between 25 and 40 years old with Graves' hyperthyroidism. CDR3 DNA sequence: TGTGCCAGCAGTTTGACAGGGCATAATGGCTACACTTTC. Translation gives CASSLTGHNGYTF.